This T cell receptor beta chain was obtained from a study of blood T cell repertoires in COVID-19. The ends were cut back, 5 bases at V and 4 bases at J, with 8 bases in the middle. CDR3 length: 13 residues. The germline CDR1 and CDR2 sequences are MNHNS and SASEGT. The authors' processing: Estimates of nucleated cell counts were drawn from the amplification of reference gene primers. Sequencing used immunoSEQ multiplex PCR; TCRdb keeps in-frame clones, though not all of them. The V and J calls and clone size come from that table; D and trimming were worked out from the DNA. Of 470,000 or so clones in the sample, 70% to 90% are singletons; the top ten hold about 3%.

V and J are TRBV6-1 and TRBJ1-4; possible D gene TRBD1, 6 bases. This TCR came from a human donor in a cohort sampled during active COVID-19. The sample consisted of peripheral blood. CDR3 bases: TGTGCCAGCAGTCGGACAGATAATGAAAAACTGTTTTTT. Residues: CASSRTDNEKLFF.